This T cell receptor (beta chain) derives from a study of blood T cell repertoires in COVID-19. Study-level information: T cells, B-cell-depleted T cells, or PBMCs provided the cDNA or gDNA that served as material.

Germline assignment: CDR1 KGHDR and CDR2 SFDVKD. Trimming removed 0 bases from V and 6 bases from J, with 8 bases in between. This CDR3 is built from 14 residues. The assay was immunoSEQ multiplex PCR, and TCRdb's table has in-frame clones only and misses some. This table has 140,000 or so clones, 87% appearing once. Source material: PBMCs or T cells enriched from blood (not recorded which). This TCR came from a man aged 60 to 69 who had recovered from COVID-19. V gene TRBV24-1 combines with J gene TRBJ2-4; D is unclear. CDR3 DNA: TGTGCCACCAGTGATTTGCATTCGGGAAACATTCAGTACTTC. Protein product: CATSDLHSGNIQYF.